A single sample gave rise to the 25 T cell receptor beta chains below, sequenced in a study of T cells in localized non-small cell lung cancer. Clones were sequenced by immunoSEQ multiplex PCR, and TCRdb holds only the in-frame ones, with some missing. The profile shows more than 100,000 clones, 70% to 90% of them singletons. The starting material was peripheral blood, obtained before any cancer treatment. These TCRs come from a female donor of 60 years or more with stage I lung adenocarcinoma.

This rearrangement joins TRBV28 to TRBJ1-3, with TRBD1 identical over 7 bases. The V gene end was trimmed by 8 bases and the J gene end by 0 bases; junction bases not matched to a gene: 4. Germline CDR1 and CDR2: MDHEN and SYDVKM. This CDR3 has 14 amino acids. CDR3 in amino acids: CASWDSNSGNTIYF. In DNA, the CDR3 is TGTGCCAGCTGGGACAGCAACTCTGGAAACACCATATATTTT.

This chain links TRBV29-1 with TRBJ2-2; 7 bases align to TRBD1. The CDR3 loop spans 13 amino acids. CDR1 and CDR2 from the germline V gene are SQVTM and ANQGSEA. J lost 7 bases, V lost 6 bases, and 8 bases had no gene match. CDR3 nucleotide sequence: TGCAGCGTGCGGCGAACAGGGGACGGGGAGCTGTTTTTT. This codes for CSVRRTGDGELFF.

The chain employs TRBV19 and TRBJ1-1; no reliable D call. CDR3 length equals 15 residues. The V and J ends lost 0 bases and 5 bases respectively, with 13 bases between them. In germline, CDR1 is LNHDA, CDR2 SQIVND (reference sequence). The CDR3 region is CASSIDLSGNTEAFF. The CDR3 DNA is TGTGCCAGTAGTATAGATCTCTCAGGAAATACTGAAGCTTTCTTT.

The genes are TRBV5-1 and TRBJ2-2; D might be TRBD1 (6 bases). Trimming removed 3 bases from V and 5 bases from J, with 8 bases in between. CDR1 and CDR2 (germline): SGHRS, YFSETQ. This CDR3 region has 13 residues. CDR3 sequence: CASSSQGTGELFF. The CDR3 nucleotides read TGCGCCAGCAGCTCCCAGGGGACCGGGGAGCTGTTTTTT.

The CDR3 loop is CASSGQMNTEAFF. The CDR3 DNA follows: TGTGCCAGCTCGGGTCAAATGAACACTGAAGCTTTCTTT. This chain connects TRBV18 to TRBJ1-1, with D hard to call. Trimming took 6 bases from V and 0 from J, leaving 8 bases between them. Germline V CDR1 and CDR2: KGHSH, LQKENI. The CDR3 runs to 13 residues.

The chain combines TRBV29-1 with TRBJ1-2; D is perhaps TRBD1 (5 bases). Germline V gene sequence: CDR1 SQVTM, CDR2 ANQGSEA. V was pared by 5 bases and J by 1 base, with 11 bases between. This CDR3 is built from 13 residues. Here the CDR3 reads CSVRQLLNYGYTF. The CDR3 DNA follows: TGCAGCGTTAGACAGCTCCTTAACTATGGCTACACCTTC.

CDR3 sequence (DNA): TGTGCCAGCAGCTTCGGCCGGGGGCATGAGCAGTTCTTC. Translating it yields CASSFGRGHEQFF. V gene TRBV11-2 combines with J gene TRBJ2-1; possibly TRBD1 or TRBD2 for D (6 bases each). The V end lost 3 bases, the J end lost 8 bases, and 11 bases lay between the germline ends. Germline values: CDR1 SGHAT, CDR2 FQNNGV. The CDR3 extends over 13 amino acids.

CDR3 DNA: TGTGCCAGCAGCCCGATTCGGGCGGGGGCCAGCACAGATACGCAGTATTTT. Translating gives CASSPIRAGASTDTQYF. The rearrangement uses TRBV4-2 and TRBJ2-3; a possible D gene is TRBD2 (7 bases). Germline V CDR1 and CDR2: LGHNA, YNFKEQ. The CDR3 spans 17 residues. V lost 4 bases and J lost 0, with 17 bases in between.

The gene calls are TRBV7-8 and TRBJ2-7; D is unclear. Trimming took off 1 base at V and 5 bases at J, with 6 bases between the two ends. Germline CDR1 is SGHVS and CDR2 is FQNEAQ. The CDR3 spans 12 residues. CDR3 protein: CASSLGSHEQYF. CDR3 bases: TGTGCCAGCAGCTTAGGAAGTCACGAGCAGTACTTC.

This chain joins TRBV4-1 and TRBJ1-1, with 10 bases matching TRBD1. The CDR3 length is 15 residues. J was trimmed by 5 bases and V by 1 base; bases with no gene match: 4. Germline V lookup: CDR1 MGHRA, CDR2 YSYEKL. CDR3 DNA sequence: TGCGCCAGCAGCCAAGGGGACAGGGGTTTGACTGAAGCTTTCTTT. Its translation is CASSQGDRGLTEAFF.

The chain is built from TRBV11-2 and TRBJ1-1; unclear D gene. CDR1 is SGHAT, CDR2 FQNNGV, per germline. The CDR3 loop spans 15 amino acids. Trimming cost V 1 base and J 1 base, with 10 bases left between them. This CDR3 is CASSLVGSQNTEAFF. DNA for the CDR3: TGTGCCAGCAGCTTAGTTGGGAGCCAGAACACTGAAGCTTTCTTT.

V and J are TRBV5-1 and TRBJ2-7, with TRBD1 identical over 8 bases. CDR1 is SGHRS, CDR2 YFSETQ, per germline. The CDR3 has 15 amino acids. Trimming at V came to 3 bases and at J to 6 bases, leaving 11 bases not matched to a gene. CDR3 sequence: CASSWTGYGGLEQYF. For the CDR3, the DNA is TGCGCCAGCAGCTGGACAGGGTACGGAGGCCTCGAGCAGTACTTC.

This chain links TRBV30 with TRBJ1-5; D possibly corresponds to TRBD1 (5 bases). CDR3 length equals 14 residues. Trimming removed 2 bases from V and 4 bases from J, with 12 bases in between. Per germline, CDR1 GTSNPN and CDR2 SVGIG (reference sequence). The CDR3 coding sequence is TGTGCCTGGAGTATAACAGGAGTGAATCAGCCCCAGCATTTT. Protein sequence: CAWSITGVNQPQHF.

J is TRBJ2-1 and V is TRBV27; no firm D call. Germline assignment: CDR1 MNHEY and CDR2 SMNVEV (reference sequence). V shed 9 bases and J shed 7 bases, with 19 bases lying between them. The CDR3 runs 14 residues. The CDR3 protein is CASCGRIGCNEQFF. CDR3 sequence (DNA): TGTGCCAGTTGTGGCCGGATAGGGTGTAATGAGCAGTTCTTC.

This clone was counted once. This chain joins TRBV18 and TRBJ2-7; D perhaps matches TRBD1 (6 bases). Germline-derived CDR1 and CDR2 are KGHSH and LQKENI. Trimming took 3 bases from V and 2 from J, leaving 14 bases between them. The CDR3 is made up of 15 amino acids. CDR3 sequence (DNA): TGTGCCAGCTCACCCCCGGACAGCCGAACCTACGAGCAGTACTTC. This gives the protein CASSPPDSRTYEQYF.

The rearrangement uses TRBV4-1 and TRBJ1-5; a possible D gene is TRBD1 (6 bases). This CDR3 contains 14 residues. CDR1 is MGHRA and CDR2 is YSYEKL in the germline V gene. Trimming shortened V by 6 bases and J by 4 bases, and 13 bases separated the two germline ends. CDR3 region: CASSPSGVNQPQHF. In DNA, the CDR3 is TGCGCCAGCAGTCCGTCAGGGGTGAATCAGCCCCAGCATTTT.

The gene calls are TRBV11-3 and TRBJ2-3; D ambiguous. Germline CDR1 is SGHNT and CDR2 is YENEEA. The CDR3 has 13 residues. V was trimmed by 1 base and J by 4 bases, leaving 6 bases between them. For the CDR3, the DNA is TGTGCCAGCAGCTTAGCCGGGTCAGATACGCAGTATTTT. Its protein is CASSLAGSDTQYF.

About this clone: Other DNA sequences of this sample code for an identical CDR3. The chain has TRBV7-6 and TRBJ1-1, with 7 bases matching TRBD1. In germline, CDR1 is SGHVS, CDR2 FNYEAQ. The CDR3 spans 13 residues. J gave up 1 base and V 5 bases, and 1 base lay outside the gene matches. This CDR3 is CASSPGGNTEAFF. In nucleotides, the CDR3 is TGTGCCAGCAGCCCAGGGGGGAACACTGAAGCTTTCTTT.

The V and J genes are TRBV5-4 and TRBJ2-5, with 9 bases aligning to TRBD1. Unmatched junction bases numbered 5, after V lost 0 bases and J lost 5 bases. The CDR3 runs to 15 residues. Germline CDR1 reads SGHNT; CDR2 reads YYREEE (reference sequence). Written as DNA, the CDR3 is TGTGCCAGCAGCTTGGCAACAGGGGGCCGGGAGACCCAGTACTTC. This gives the protein CASSLATGGRETQYF.

The gene calls are TRBV18 and TRBJ2-7, with D perhaps matching TRBD1 (6 bases). V shed 3 bases and J shed 3 bases, with 15 bases lying between them. The germline V gene encodes CDR1 KGHSH and CDR2 LQKENI. The CDR3 is 15 amino acids. The CDR3 sequence is CASSPGVGQLYEQYF. CDR3 in DNA: TGTGCCAGCTCACCTGGGGTCGGACAGCTCTACGAGCAGTACTTC. Full variable domain (missing parts from reference TRBV18 and TRBJ2-7): NAGVMQNPRHLVRRRGQEARLRCSPMKGHSHVYWYRQLPEEGLKFMVYLQKENIIDESGMPKERFSAEFPKEGPSILRIQQVVRGDSAAYFCASSPGVGQLYEQYFGPGTRLTVT.

The rearrangement joins TRBV11-2 to TRBJ2-1; tentatively, D is TRBD2 (6 bases). V dropped 3 bases and J dropped 4 bases, with 7 bases sitting between them. This CDR3 region has 13 residues. CDR1 SGHAT and CDR2 FQNNGV come from the germline V gene. CDR3 bases: TGTGCCAGCAGCTTGGACTATTACAATGAGCAGTTCTTC. It specifies CASSLDYYNEQFF. Full variable domain (missing parts from reference TRBV11-2 and TRBJ2-1): EAGVAQSPRYKIIEKRQSVAFWCNPISGHATLYWYQQILGQGPKLLIQFQNNGVVDDSQLPKDRFSAERLKGVDSTLKIQPAKLEDSAVYLCASSLDYYNEQFFGPGTRLTVL.

J is TRBJ2-7 and V is TRBV6-5; 11 bases align to TRBD1. V lost 6 bases, J lost 6 bases, and 7 bases stayed unmatched. This CDR3 has 14 residues. Germline CDR1 and CDR2: MNHEY and SVGAGI. This CDR3 reads CASRTGTGGPEQYF. In DNA, the CDR3 is TGTGCCAGCAGAACCGGGACAGGGGGTCCCGAGCAGTACTTC.

This chain uses TRBV27 with TRBJ2-3, with 11 bases matching TRBD2. J was trimmed by 8 bases and V by 9 bases; bases with no gene match: 13. Germline CDR1 and CDR2: MNHEY and SMNVEV (reference sequence). The length of the CDR3 is 15 residues. The CDR3 reads CASYPGGTSGGTQYF. CDR3 nucleotide sequence: TGTGCCAGTTATCCCGGTGGGACTAGCGGTGGTACGCAGTATTTT.

This sequence joins TRBV25-1 and TRBJ2-5; weak D call: TRBD2 (6 bases). The J call is uncertain, as TRBJ2-7 better fits the DNA end. CDR3 length equals 16 residues. Germline V CDR1 and CDR2: MGHDK, SYGVNS. This CDR3 reads CASTSPEAGSSYEQYF. CDR3 sequence (DNA): TGTGCCAGCACCTCACCTGAGGCGGGATCCTCCTACGAGCAGTACTTC.

The J gene is TRBJ2-1, the V gene TRBV5-6, with TRBD2 matching over 12 bases. Germline assignment: CDR1 SGHDT and CDR2 YYEEEE. Trimming took 1 base from V and 6 from J; bases not matched to a gene: 11. CDR3 size: 18 residues. In DNA, the CDR3 is TGTGCCAGCAGCTTGTCGGGACTAGCGGGCCTAGAGGGCAATGAGCAGTTCTTC. Its translation: CASSLSGLAGLEGNEQFF.